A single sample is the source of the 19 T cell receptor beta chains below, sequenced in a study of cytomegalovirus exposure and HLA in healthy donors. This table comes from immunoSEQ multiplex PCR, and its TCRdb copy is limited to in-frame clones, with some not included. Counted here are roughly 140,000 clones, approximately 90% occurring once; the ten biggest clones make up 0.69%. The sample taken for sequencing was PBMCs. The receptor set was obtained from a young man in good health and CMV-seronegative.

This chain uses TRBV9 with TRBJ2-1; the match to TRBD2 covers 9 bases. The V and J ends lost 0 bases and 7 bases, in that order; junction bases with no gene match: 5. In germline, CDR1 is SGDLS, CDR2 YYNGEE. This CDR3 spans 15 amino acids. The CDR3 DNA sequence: TGTGCCAGCAGCGTAGGTGGACTAGCGCCAAATGAGCAGTTCTTC. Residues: CASSVGGLAPNEQFF.

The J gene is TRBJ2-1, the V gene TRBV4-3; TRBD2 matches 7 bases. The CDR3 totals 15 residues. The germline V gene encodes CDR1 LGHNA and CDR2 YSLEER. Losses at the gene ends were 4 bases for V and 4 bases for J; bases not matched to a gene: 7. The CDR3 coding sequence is TGCGCCAGCAGCCCGGGGTCTAGCGGTTACAATGAGCAGTTCTTC. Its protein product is CASSPGSSGYNEQFF.

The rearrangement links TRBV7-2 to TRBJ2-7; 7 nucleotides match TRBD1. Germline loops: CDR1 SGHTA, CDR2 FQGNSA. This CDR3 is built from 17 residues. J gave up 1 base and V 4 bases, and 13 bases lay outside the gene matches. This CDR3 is CASSYSPYRGRSYEQYV. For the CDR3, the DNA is TGTGCCAGCAGCTATAGCCCCTACAGGGGCCGGTCCTACGAGCAGTACGTC.

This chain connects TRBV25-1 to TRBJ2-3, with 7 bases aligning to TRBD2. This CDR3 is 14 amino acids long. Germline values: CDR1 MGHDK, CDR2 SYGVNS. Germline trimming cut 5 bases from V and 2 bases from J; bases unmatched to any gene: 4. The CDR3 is CASSSGADTDTQYF. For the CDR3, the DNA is TGTGCCAGCAGTAGCGGGGCCGACACAGATACGCAGTATTTT.

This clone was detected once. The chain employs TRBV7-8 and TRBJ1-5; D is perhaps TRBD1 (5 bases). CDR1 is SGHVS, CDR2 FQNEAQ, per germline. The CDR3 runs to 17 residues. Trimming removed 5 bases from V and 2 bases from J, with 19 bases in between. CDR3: CASSVTGGGLGNQPQHF. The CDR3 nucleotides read TGTGCCAGCAGCGTTACTGGGGGGGGTCTAGGCAATCAGCCCCAGCATTTT.

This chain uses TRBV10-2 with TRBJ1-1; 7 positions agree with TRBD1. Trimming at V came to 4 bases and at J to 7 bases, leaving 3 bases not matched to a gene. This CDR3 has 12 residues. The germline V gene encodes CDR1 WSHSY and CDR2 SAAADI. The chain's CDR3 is CASSVGQFEAFF. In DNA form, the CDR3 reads TGCGCCAGCAGTGTGGGACAGTTTGAAGCTTTCTTT.

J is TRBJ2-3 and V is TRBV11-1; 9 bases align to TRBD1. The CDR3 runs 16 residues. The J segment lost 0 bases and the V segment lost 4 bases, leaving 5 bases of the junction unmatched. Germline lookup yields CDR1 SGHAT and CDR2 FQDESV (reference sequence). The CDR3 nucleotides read TGTGCCAGCAGCTCGGGGGACAGGGCTAGCACAGATACGCAGTATTTT. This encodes CASSSGDRASTDTQYF.

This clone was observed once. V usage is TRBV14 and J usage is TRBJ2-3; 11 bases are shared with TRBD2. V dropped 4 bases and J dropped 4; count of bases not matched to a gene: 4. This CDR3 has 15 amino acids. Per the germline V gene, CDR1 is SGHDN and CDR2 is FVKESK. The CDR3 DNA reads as TGTGCCAGCAGCCCGACTAGCGGGGTTTCAGATACGCAGTATTTT. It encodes CASSPTSGVSDTQYF. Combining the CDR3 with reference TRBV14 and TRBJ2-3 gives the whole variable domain EAGVTQFPSHSVIEKGQTVTLRCDPISGHDNLYWYRRVMGKEIKFLLHFVKESKQDESGMPNNRFLAERTGGTYSTLKVQPAELEDSGVYFCASSPTSGVSDTQYFGPGTRLTVL.

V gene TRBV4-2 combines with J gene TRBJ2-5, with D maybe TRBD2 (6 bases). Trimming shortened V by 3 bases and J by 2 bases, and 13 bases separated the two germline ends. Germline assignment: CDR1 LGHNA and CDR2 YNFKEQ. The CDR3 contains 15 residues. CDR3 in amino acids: CASSQTRGWQETQYF. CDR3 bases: TGTGCCAGCAGCCAGACTAGAGGGTGGCAAGAGACCCAGTACTTC.

The CDR3 region has the DNA TGTGCCAGCAGCTTGCATTTTGACACCGGAAACACCATATATTTT. Amino acids: CASSLHFDTGNTIYF. The rearrangement joins TRBV5-8 to TRBJ1-3; D gene unclear. This CDR3 comprises 15 residues. Deletions cut 1 base from V and 4 bases from J, with 12 bases between. The V gene's germline CDR1 is SGHTS and CDR2 YDEGEE.

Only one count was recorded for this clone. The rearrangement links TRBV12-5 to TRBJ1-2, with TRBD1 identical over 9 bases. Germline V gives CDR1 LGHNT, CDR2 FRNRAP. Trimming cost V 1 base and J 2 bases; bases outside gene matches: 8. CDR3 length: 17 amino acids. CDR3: CASGLGRTGALNYGYTF. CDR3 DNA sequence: TGTGCTAGTGGTTTGGGGCGGACAGGGGCACTAAACTATGGCTACACCTTC. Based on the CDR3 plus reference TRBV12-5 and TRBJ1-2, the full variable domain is DARVTQTPRHKVTEMGQEVTMRCQPILGHNTVFWYRQTMMQGLELLAYFRNRAPLDDSGMPKDRFSAEMPDATLATLKIQPSEPRDSAVYFCASGLGRTGALNYGYTFGSGTRLTVV.

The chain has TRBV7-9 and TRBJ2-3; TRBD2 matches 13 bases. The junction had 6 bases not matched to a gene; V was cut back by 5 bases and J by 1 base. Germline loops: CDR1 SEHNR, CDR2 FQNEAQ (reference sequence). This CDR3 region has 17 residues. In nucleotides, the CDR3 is TGTGCCAGCAGCCCCGCACTAGCGGGGGGGGGCACAGATACGCAGTATTTT. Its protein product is CASSPALAGGGTDTQYF. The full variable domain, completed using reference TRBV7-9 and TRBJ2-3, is DTGVSQNPRHKITKRGQNVTFRCDPISEHNRLYWYRQTLGQGPEFLTYFQNEAQLEKSRLLSDRFSAERPKGSFSTLEIQRTEQGDSAMYLCASSPALAGGGTDTQYFGPGTRLTVL.

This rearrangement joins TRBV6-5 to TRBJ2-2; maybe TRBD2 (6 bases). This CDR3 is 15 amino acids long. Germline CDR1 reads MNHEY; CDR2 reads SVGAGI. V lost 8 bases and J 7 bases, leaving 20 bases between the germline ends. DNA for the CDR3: TGTGCCAGCCAGAGGAGGGGAGAGTTAGGCGGGGAGCTGTTTTTT. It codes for CASQRRGELGGELFF.

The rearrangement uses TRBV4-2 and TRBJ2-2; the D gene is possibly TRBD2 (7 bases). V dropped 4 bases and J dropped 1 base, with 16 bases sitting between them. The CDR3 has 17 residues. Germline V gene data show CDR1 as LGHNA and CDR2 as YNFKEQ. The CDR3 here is CASSPEAGALNTGELFF. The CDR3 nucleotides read TGTGCCAGCAGCCCTGAGGCGGGGGCTCTGAACACCGGGGAGCTGTTTTTT.

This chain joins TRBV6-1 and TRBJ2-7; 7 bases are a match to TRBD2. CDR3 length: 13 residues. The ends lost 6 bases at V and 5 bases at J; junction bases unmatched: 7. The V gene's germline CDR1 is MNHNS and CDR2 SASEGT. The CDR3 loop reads CASRLGGVDEQYV. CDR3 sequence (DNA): TGTGCCAGCAGACTTGGGGGGGTGGACGAGCAGTACGTC.

The chain's CDR3 is CASSHVLAEGTQYF. CDR3 bases: TGCGCCAGCAGCCATGTTCTAGCGGAGGGAACGCAGTATTTT. The J gene is TRBJ2-3, the V gene TRBV4-1; 7 bases map to TRBD2. The CDR3 is 14 residues long. V was pared by 3 bases and J by 9 bases, with 9 bases of the junction left unmatched. Looked up from germline, CDR1 is MGHRA and CDR2 is YSYEKL.

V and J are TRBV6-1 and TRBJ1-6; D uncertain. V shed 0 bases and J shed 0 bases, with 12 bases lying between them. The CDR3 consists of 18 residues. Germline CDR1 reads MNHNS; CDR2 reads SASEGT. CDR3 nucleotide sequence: TGTGCCAGCAGTGAAGCATTCCGAAAGAGCTCCTATAATTCACCCCTCCACTTT. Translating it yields CASSEAFRKSSYNSPLHF.

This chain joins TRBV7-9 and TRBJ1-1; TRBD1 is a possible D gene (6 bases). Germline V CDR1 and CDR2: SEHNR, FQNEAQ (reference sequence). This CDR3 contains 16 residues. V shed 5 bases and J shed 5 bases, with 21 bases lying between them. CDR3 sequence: CASSPLRGARNTEAFF. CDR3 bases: TGTGCCAGCAGCCCACTTCGGGGGGCGCGGAATACTGAAGCTTTCTTT.

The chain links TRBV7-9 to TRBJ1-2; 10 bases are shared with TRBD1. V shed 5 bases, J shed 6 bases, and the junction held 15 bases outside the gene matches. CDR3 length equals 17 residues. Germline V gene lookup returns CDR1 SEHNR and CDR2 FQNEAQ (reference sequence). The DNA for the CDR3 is TGTGCCAGCAGCCTTCCGGGACAGGGGTCCTTTAAAGATGGCTACACCTTC. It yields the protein CASSLPGQGSFKDGYTF.